The 30 T cell receptor beta chains reported below all come from one sample, sequenced in a study of blood T cell repertoires in COVID-19. Profiled with immunoSEQ multiplex PCR; TCRdb holds only in-frame clones, not every one. The table records about 170,000 clones, about 88% of them present only once. Material for sequencing was peripheral blood. The receptors come from a woman older than 75 in a cohort sampled during active or convalescent COVID-19.

V gene TRBV6-1 combines with J gene TRBJ1-2; possibly TRBD1 for D (6 bases). CDR1 and CDR2 (germline): MNHNS, SASEGT. V was shortened by 1 base and J by 7 bases, with 16 bases between the two germline ends. The CDR3 loop spans 15 amino acids. CDR3 coding DNA: TGTGCCAGCAGTGAAGTCATCGGGGGGCTCGTTGGCTACACCTTC. Translating it yields CASSEVIGGLVGYTF.

The chain recombines TRBV6-6 with TRBJ1-4; a possible D gene is TRBD1 (6 bases). This CDR3 is built from 14 residues. Germline V gene sequence: CDR1 MNHNY, CDR2 SVGAGI (reference sequence). V lost 7 bases, J lost 3 bases, and 12 bases lay in between. CDR3 residues: CASIGGAANEKLFF. As DNA, the CDR3 is TGTGCCAGCATCGGGGGGGCGGCTAATGAAAAACTGTTTTTT.

This chain links TRBV7-2 with TRBJ2-2; weak D call: TRBD1 (6 bases). Germline V CDR1 and CDR2: SGHTA, FQGNSA. The CDR3 spans 14 residues. V was pared by 5 bases and J by 1 base, with 8 bases between. As DNA, the CDR3 is TGTGCCAGCAGCCAAGGGGGGAACACCGGGGAGCTGTTTTTT. Its translation is CASSQGGNTGELFF.

This chain links TRBV19 with TRBJ1-5; 10 positions match TRBD1. This CDR3 is 16 amino acids long. J gave up 2 bases and V 4 bases, and 5 bases lay outside the gene matches. CDR1 is LNHDA and CDR2 is SQIVND in the germline V gene (reference sequence). CDR3 DNA: TGTGCCAGTAGTACCGTAGGGACAGGGGGCAATCAGCCCCAGCATTTT. Its translation is CASSTVGTGGNQPQHF. The whole variable domain, remainder taken from reference TRBV19 and TRBJ1-5, is DGGITQSPKYLFRKEGQNVTLSCEQNLNHDAMYWYRQDPGQGLRLIYYSQIVNDFQKGDIAEGYSVSREKKESFPLTVTSAQKNPTAFYLCASSTVGTGGNQPQHFGDGTRLSIL.

The V and J genes are TRBV7-2 and TRBJ2-3, with 8 bases matching TRBD2. V was clipped by 3 bases and J by 1 base; unmatched bases: 6. CDR1 and CDR2 from the germline V gene are SGHTA and FQGNSA. The CDR3 totals 16 residues. The CDR3 sequence: CASSLAGGGGTDTQYF. CDR3 coding DNA: TGTGCCAGCAGCTTGGCGGGGGGCGGGGGCACAGATACGCAGTATTTT.

This clone was observed a single time. V gene TRBV7-9 combines with J gene TRBJ1-2; 7 nucleotides align to TRBD1. Germline loops: CDR1 SEHNR, CDR2 FQNEAQ (reference sequence). Losses at the gene ends were 3 bases for V and 0 bases for J; bases not matched to a gene: 10. This CDR3 has 17 residues. Written as DNA, the CDR3 is TGTGCCAGCAGCTTTTTTCGCTACGGGACAGCTAACTATGGCTACACCTTC. Amino acid sequence: CASSFFRYGTANYGYTF.

The V call is TRBV7-9, the J call TRBJ1-5, with 9 bases that match TRBD1. Trimming cost V 4 bases and J 4 bases; bases outside gene matches: 8. Germline V gene sequence: CDR1 SEHNR, CDR2 FQNEAQ (reference sequence). The CDR3 runs 16 residues. In DNA form, the CDR3 reads TGTGCCAGCAGCTCTACGGACAGGGGACCTAATCAGCCCCAGCATTTT. Translation gives CASSSTDRGPNQPQHF.

CDR3 in DNA: TGCGCCAGCAGCCAAGATAGGCAGGACAGGTTTAGCTACACCTTC. It specifies CASSQDRQDRFSYTF. The chain carries TRBV4-1 and TRBJ1-2, with 7 bases lining up with TRBD1. This CDR3 spans 15 amino acids. Germline V gene lookup returns CDR1 MGHRA and CDR2 YSYEKL. The V and J ends lost 0 bases and 9 bases, in that order; junction bases with no gene match: 10.

The gene calls are TRBV7-2 and TRBJ2-1, with 13 positions matching TRBD2. The germline V gene has CDR1 SGHTA and CDR2 FQGNSA. The CDR3 consists of 18 residues. The junction had 11 bases not matched to a gene; V was cut back by 5 bases and J by 4 bases. The CDR3 protein is CASSDRLAGGVPYNEQFF. CDR3 bases: TGTGCCAGCAGCGATAGACTAGCGGGAGGTGTTCCTTACAATGAGCAGTTCTTC. The full variable domain, rest sourced from reference TRBV7-2 and TRBJ2-1, is GAGVSQSPSNKVTEKGKDVELRCDPISGHTALYWYRQSLGQGLEFLIYFQGNSAPDKSGLPSDRFSAERTGGSVSTLTIQRTQQEDSAVYLCASSDRLAGGVPYNEQFFGPGTRLTVL.

This chain connects TRBV6-5 to TRBJ1-2; unclear D gene. This CDR3 spans 15 amino acids. The V end was cut by 5 bases, the J end by 2 bases, with 15 bases between. Germline V CDR1 and CDR2: MNHEY, SVGAGI. CDR3 bases: TGTGCCAGCAGTCCCGAGGGAAGAGGGAACTATGGCTACACCTTC. The encoded protein is CASSPEGRGNYGYTF.

The gene calls are TRBV30 and TRBJ2-7, with D perhaps matching TRBD1 (7 bases). Between the trimmed V and J ends, which lost 0 bases and 0 bases, there was a span of 15 bases. Germline CDR1 GTSNPN, CDR2 SVGIG (reference sequence). CDR3 size: 16 residues. CDR3 bases: TGTGCCTGGAGTGTTGGGAGGACAGGCCCCTCCTACGAGCAGTACTTC. It yields the protein CAWSVGRTGPSYEQYF.

This sequence joins TRBV6-5 and TRBJ1-5; TRBD1 might be the D (6 bases). Germline V gene data show CDR1 as MNHEY and CDR2 as SVGAGI. V lost 4 bases, J lost 2 bases, and 12 bases lay in between. There are 15 residues in the CDR3. The CDR3 nucleotides read TGTGCCAGCAGTTTCAGGGGTTTCGGCAATCAGCCCCAGCATTTT. Translated: CASSFRGFGNQPQHF.

This chain uses TRBV5-1 with TRBJ2-1, with D perhaps matching TRBD2 (6 bases). The CDR3 is 14 residues long. V was clipped by 4 bases and J by 1 base, with 9 bases between them. Germline-derived CDR1 and CDR2 are SGHRS and YFSETQ. The CDR3 reads CASSPGTSYNEQFF. CDR3 DNA sequence: TGCGCCAGCAGCCCCGGGACTTCCTACAATGAGCAGTTCTTC.

In DNA form, the CDR3 reads TGTGCCAGCAGCTTGCGGTCCATCAGCTACGAGCAGTACGTC. It codes for CASSLRSISYEQYV. V usage is TRBV12-1 and J usage is TRBJ2-7; the tabulated D call, TRBD2, remains unverified against the DNA. TRBV12-1 is labeled a pseudogene. This CDR3 has 14 residues.

The CDR3 spells CAWSLGGSGANVLTF. The DNA for the CDR3 is TGTGCCTGGAGTCTGGGGGGCTCTGGGGCCAACGTCCTGACTTTC. The chain combines TRBV30 with TRBJ2-6; possible D gene TRBD2, 6 bases. The CDR3 sequence is 15 residues long. CDR1 is GTSNPN and CDR2 is SVGIG in the germline V gene (reference sequence). Trimming removed 2 bases at V and 0 bases at J, with 8 bases between. Full variable domain (rest looked up from reference TRBV30 and TRBJ2-6): SQTIHQWPATLVQPVGSPLSLECTVEGTSNPNLYWYRQAAGRGLQLLFYSVGIGQISSEVPQNLSASRPQDRQFILSSKKLLLSDSGFYLCAWSLGGSGANVLTFGAGSRLTVL.

The CDR3 DNA follows: TGTGCCACCAGTTCCAGGGACAAACCTAACTATGGCTACACCTTC. This translates into CATSSRDKPNYGYTF. The V gene is TRBV24-1, the J gene TRBJ1-2, with D perhaps TRBD1 (6 bases). The germline gives CDR1 KGHDR, CDR2 SFDVKD. The CDR3 is 15 amino acids. Trimming shortened V by 6 bases and J by 0 bases, and 13 bases separated the two germline ends.

This clone was seen only once. The V call is TRBV27, the J call TRBJ2-7, with D possibly matching TRBD1 (6 bases). Per germline, CDR1 MNHEY and CDR2 SMNVEV (reference sequence). The V gene lost 3 bases and the J gene lost 7 bases, with 16 bases spanning the gap. This CDR3 region has 14 residues. CDR3 amino acids: CASSFWAGVGEQYF. CDR3 coding DNA: TGTGCCAGCAGTTTTTGGGCAGGGGTAGGGGAGCAGTACTTC.

V gene TRBV6-4 combines with J gene TRBJ2-2, with 9 bases lining up with TRBD1. Germline CDR1 is MRHNA and CDR2 is SNTAGT. The CDR3 extends over 13 amino acids. The V and J ends lost 6 bases and 6 bases, in that order; junction bases with no gene match: 2. CDR3 amino acids: CASRQGASGELFF. DNA for the CDR3: TGTGCCAGCAGACAGGGGGCATCCGGGGAGCTGTTTTTT.

The chain links TRBV28 to TRBJ2-7, with 9 nucleotides matching TRBD1. The CDR3 extends over 16 amino acids. Per germline, CDR1 MDHEN and CDR2 SYDVKM. J was trimmed by 4 bases and V by 3 bases; bases with no gene match: 10. In DNA form, the CDR3 reads TGTGCCAGCAGTTTCCTCCGGATGGACAGGGGATACGAGCAGTACTTC. This gives the protein CASSFLRMDRGYEQYF.

The rearrangement joins TRBV18 to TRBJ2-7, with 7 positions matching TRBD1. Looked up from germline, CDR1 is KGHSH and CDR2 is LQKENI. The CDR3 consists of 14 residues. J lost 6 bases, V lost 3 bases, and 8 bases had no gene match. The CDR3 sequence: CASSPPTGAGEQYF. In DNA, the CDR3 is TGTGCCAGCTCACCCCCCACAGGGGCAGGCGAGCAGTACTTC.

The rearrangement joins TRBV19 to TRBJ1-4, with D possibly matching TRBD1 (6 bases). V was cut by 7 bases and J by 8 bases, with 23 bases left in between. The CDR3 loop spans 16 amino acids. Looked up from germline, CDR1 is LNHDA and CDR2 is SQIVND (reference sequence). The CDR3 loop is CASTRQDRLLEEKLFF. In DNA form, the CDR3 reads TGTGCCAGTACCCGACAGGACCGACTCTTAGAGGAAAAACTGTTTTTT.

This rearrangement joins TRBV18 to TRBJ1-4; TRBD1 might be the D (6 bases). The V end was cut by 1 base, the J end by 6 bases, with 9 bases between. Germline loops: CDR1 KGHSH, CDR2 LQKENI. This CDR3 is built from 14 residues. CDR3: CASSPRQEHEKLFF. In DNA form, the CDR3 reads TGTGCCAGCTCACCACGACAGGAGCATGAAAAACTGTTTTTT. The variable domain in full, completed from reference TRBV18 and TRBJ1-4, reads NAGVMQNPRHLVRRRGQEARLRCSPMKGHSHVYWYRQLPEEGLKFMVYLQKENIIDESGMPKERFSAEFPKEGPSILRIQQVVRGDSAAYFCASSPRQEHEKLFFGSGTQLSVL.

This chain uses TRBV9 with TRBJ1-1, with D possibly being TRBD1 (5 bases). Germline assignment: CDR1 SGDLS and CDR2 YYNGEE. V lost 3 bases, J lost 4 bases, and 10 bases lay in between. The length of the CDR3 is 13 residues. CDR3: CASSARTSTEAFF. CDR3 DNA: TGTGCCAGCAGCGCCCGGACAAGCACTGAAGCTTTCTTT.

This clone was recorded only once. V usage is TRBV2 and J usage is TRBJ2-6; 7 bases match TRBD1. The CDR3 has 17 amino acids. In germline, CDR1 is SNHLY, CDR2 FYNNEI. Trimming removed 2 bases from V and 0 bases from J; junction bases left unmatched: 4. The CDR3 spells CASSESGQTSGANVLTF. The CDR3 DNA reads as TGTGCCAGCAGTGAATCGGGACAGACCTCTGGGGCCAACGTCCTGACTTTC.

This chain links TRBV27 with TRBJ2-3; tentatively, D is TRBD2 (5 bases). The germline V gene encodes CDR1 MNHEY and CDR2 SMNVEV (reference sequence). With 5 bases removed from V and 2 bases from J, the gap between germline ends came to 20 bases. The CDR3 sequence is 17 residues long. The CDR3: CASSPTRTGRYTDTQYF. The CDR3 DNA follows: TGTGCCAGCAGTCCGACCCGGACGGGGAGATACACAGATACGCAGTATTTT.

This chain joins TRBV3-1 (or the pseudogene TRBV3-2) and TRBJ2-1, with 12 positions matching TRBD2. With V trimmed by 2 bases and J by 8 bases, 1 base remained unmatched. Germline V CDR1 and CDR2: LGHDT, YNNKEL (reference sequence). This CDR3 spans 14 amino acids. The CDR3 region has the DNA TGTGCCAGCAGCCAAACTAGCGGGGGGCATGAGCAGTTCTTC. Its translation: CASSQTSGGHEQFF.

For the CDR3, the DNA is TGTGCCAGCAGTGGTGCGGGGGACTATGGCTACACCTTC. This sequence encodes CASSGAGDYGYTF. V and J are TRBV2 and TRBJ1-2, with D perhaps matching TRBD1 (5 bases). CDR3 length equals 13 residues. V was clipped by 4 bases and J by 3 bases, with 9 bases between them. In germline, CDR1 is SNHLY, CDR2 FYNNEI.

This clone turned up a few times. The chain couples TRBV7-9 to TRBJ1-2; TRBD1 aligns across 11 bases. Trimming at V came to 5 bases and at J to 2 bases, leaving 7 bases not matched to a gene. Germline V gene data show CDR1 as SEHNR and CDR2 as FQNEAQ (reference sequence). The CDR3 is made up of 16 amino acids. The CDR3 DNA sequence: TGTGCCAGCAGCGGCGGGACAGGGGGTTCCAACTATGGCTACACCTTC. It specifies CASSGGTGGSNYGYTF.

V usage is TRBV5-1 and J usage is TRBJ2-4, with no clear D. The ends were cut back, 0 bases at V and 2 bases at J, with 9 bases in the middle. Germline CDR1 SGHRS, CDR2 YFSETQ. The CDR3 consists of 15 residues. The CDR3 spells CASSLEAETKNIQYF. CDR3 DNA: TGCGCCAGCAGCTTGGAGGCGGAAACCAAAAACATTCAGTACTTC.

This clone was seen a handful of times. The V and J genes are TRBV27 and TRBJ2-6; D remains unclear. V lost 5 bases to trimming and J lost 0 bases, with 11 bases between them. CDR3 length: 16 residues. CDR1 and CDR2 (germline): MNHEY, SMNVEV (reference sequence). The DNA of the CDR3 is TGTGCCAGCAGTCGACACGAAGGCTCTGGGGCCAACGTCCTGACTTTC. Its translation is CASSRHEGSGANVLTF.